This passage covers 3 T cell receptor beta chains from one sample sequenced in a study of blood T cell repertoires in COVID-19. Using immunoSEQ multiplex PCR, the repertoire was profiled, and TCRdb retains in-frame clones only, with some absent. The data show about 59,000 clones, with roughly 80% seen just once and around 12% held by the top ten. Sequenced: peripheral blood. These receptors were taken from a man older than 75 with acute or convalescent COVID-19.

The genes are TRBV7-2 and TRBJ1-3; D call uncertain. The CDR3 has 16 amino acids. Germline V lookup: CDR1 SGHTA, CDR2 FQGNSA. Deletions cut 2 bases from V and 0 bases from J, with 11 bases between. CDR3 nucleotide sequence: TGTGCCAGCAGCTTAAGCGGCACCTTCTCTGGAAACACCATATATTTT. Protein sequence: CASSLSGTFSGNTIYF.

This chain links TRBV7-3 with TRBJ1-4, with 7 bases that match TRBD1. This CDR3 comprises 15 residues. Germline CDR1 and CDR2: SGHTA and FQGTGA. Trimming took 5 bases from V and 5 from J; bases not matched to a gene: 8. The CDR3 DNA sequence: TGTGCCAGCAGCCCGGGACAGAACAGGAATGAAAAACTGTTTTTT. Encoded protein: CASSPGQNRNEKLFF.

In this sample, this clone turned up a few times. This chain connects TRBV12-3 or TRBV12-4 to TRBJ2-7; possible D gene TRBD2, 6 bases. The CDR3 contains 11 residues. Between the trimmed V and J ends, which lost 8 bases and 3 bases, there was a span of 8 bases. As DNA, the CDR3 is TGTGCCAGCGGGGGGAGCTACGAGCAGTACTTC. It translates to CASGGSYEQYF.